A selection of T cell receptor beta chains follows, all from one sample in a study of shared clonotypes between healthy human individuals. The method was immunoSEQ multiplex PCR; TCRdb's version includes in-frame clones alone and lacks a portion of them. The sample lists 150,000 to 200,000 clones; about 93% were seen once. Sequenced input: naive CD4+ T cells sorted from blood. These receptors came from a woman aged 25 to 39 in good health. CDR3s include the opening cysteine and the closing phenylalanine or tryptophan. The order of the fields is clone size, J gene, CDR3 length, D gene, V gene, CDR3 DNA, CDR3 protein. A D gene is named only where the DNA matches it firmly. Size is stated for part of the rows, as once, few or many counts, or as a class when the clone is expanded.

. TRBJ2-7 11 . TRBV28 TGTGCCAGCAATAGGGTAGGCGAGCAGTACTTC CASNRVGEQYF
. TRBJ1-3 14 TRBD1 TRBV11-2 TGTGCCAGCAGCCGACCGGACAGGGGAAACACCATATATTTT CASSRPDRGNTIYF
. TRBJ2-7 15 TRBD1 TRBV5-6 TGTGCCAGCAGCAGGGACAGGTTCCCTAATGGAGAGCAGTACTTC CASSRDRFPNGEQYF
. TRBJ2-5 14 . TRBV2 TGTGCCACCCCTGGGAAGGATAACCAAGAGACCCAGTACTTC CATPGKDNQETQYF
. TRBJ2-1 17 TRBD2 TRBV7-9 TGTGCCAGCAGCGCCCCTCGGGGGGGAGGGACGGGCGATGAGCAGTTCTTC CASSAPRGGGTGDEQFF
. TRBJ2-7 15 . TRBV28 TGTGCCAGCAGTTTATTAGGGACGGGTACCTACGAGCAGTACTTC CASSLLGTGTYEQYF
. TRBJ1-1 12 . TRBV19 TGTGCCAGCTCGTTTGTTAACACTGAAGCTTTCTTT CASSFVNTEAFF
. TRBJ2-7 14 TRBD1 TRBV27 TGTGCCAGCAGTCGGACAGGGCGACCCTACGAGCAGTACTTC CASSRTGRPYEQYF
once TRBJ1-2 14 . TRBV19 TGTGCCAGTAGACCCAGCGCAGGGGCCTATGGCTACACCTTC CASRPSAGAYGYTF
. TRBJ2-2 14 . TRBV7-2 TGTGCCAGCAGCTTATCTATTAAAACCGGGGAGCTGTTTTTT CASSLSIKTGELFF
. TRBJ1-1 18 . TRBV27 TGTGCCAGCAGTGTGCAAGTCTTTTTGGTAGGGAAAAACACTGAAGCTTTCTTT CASSVQVFLVGKNTEAFF
. TRBJ1-2 14 . TRBV19 TGTGCCAGTATCCCAACCAGGGGTAACTATGGCTACACCTTC CASIPTRGNYGYTF
. TRBJ2-7 14 TRBD1 TRBV2 TGTGCCAGCAGTGCCGGGACAGGGAACTACGAGCAGTACTTC CASSAGTGNYEQYF